A selection of T cell receptor beta chains follows, all from one sample in a study of T-cell memory formation after mild COVID-19. TCRdb reprocessed the 5' RACE reads with MiXCR, giving one entry per CDR3 protein. In the table there are about half a million distinct CDR3 sequences, about 20% of which are singletons. The specimen was PBMCs or a T cell subset sorted from them (not recorded which). These TCRs come from an adult woman who had mild COVID-19 (a few samples of this study predate the infection). Cell type and time point are not known. The CDR3 runs from the conserved cysteine through the conserved F or W. Fields, in order: J gene, V gene, D gene, clone size, CDR3 DNA, CDR3 protein. D genes are given only for firm matches. Size is omitted from some rows. Given values are once, few, many or a class for expanded clones.

J gene: TRBJ2-7; V gene: TRBV19; D gene: TRBD2; clone size: -; CDR3 DNA: TGTGCCAGTAGTACACTAGCGGGAGGATTCTACGAGCAGTACTTC; CDR3 protein: CASSTLAGGFYEQYF
J gene: TRBJ2-7; V gene: TRBV6-5; D gene: -; clone size: few; CDR3 DNA: TGTGCCAGCAGTTACACTACCCATAGGGAGCAGTACTTC; CDR3 protein: CASSYTTHREQYF
J gene: TRBJ2-1; V gene: TRBV12-3/TRBV12-4; D gene: -; clone size: many; CDR3 DNA: TGTGCCAGCAGTTTTTATAGCTCCTACAATGAGCAGTTCTTC; CDR3 protein: CASSFYSSYNEQFF
J gene: TRBJ1-5; V gene: TRBV9; D gene: -; clone size: -; CDR3 DNA: TGTGCCAGCAGCCCCGCCGGGACAACCAATCAGCCCCAGCATTTT; CDR3 protein: CASSPAGTTNQPQHF
J gene: TRBJ1-5; V gene: TRBV5-1; D gene: TRBD1; clone size: few; CDR3 DNA: TGCGCCAGCAGCTTGGGTGGACAGGGGAATCAGCCCCAGCATTTT; CDR3 protein: CASSLGGQGNQPQHF
J gene: TRBJ2-5; V gene: TRBV7-2; D gene: TRBD2; clone size: -; CDR3 DNA: TGTGCCAGCAGCCGCCGGACTAGCGGGAGAGGAGAGACCCAGTACTTC; CDR3 protein: CASSRRTSGRGETQYF
J gene: TRBJ1-4; V gene: TRBV4-2; D gene: -; clone size: few; CDR3 DNA: TGTGCCAGCAGCCAAGAACAGGCAGCCGCGAATGAAAAACTGTTTTTT; CDR3 protein: CASSQEQAAANEKLFF
J gene: TRBJ1-1; V gene: TRBV5-1; D gene: -; clone size: few; CDR3 DNA: TGCGCCAGCAGCTTGTTGGGGCAAATGAACACTGAAGCTTTCTTT; CDR3 protein: CASSLLGQMNTEAFF
J gene: TRBJ2-5; V gene: TRBV20-1; D gene: -; clone size: many; CDR3 DNA: TGCAGTGCTAGAAAACCCCGGGCCCAGTACTTC; CDR3 protein: CSARKPRAQYF
J gene: TRBJ2-7; V gene: TRBV18; D gene: TRBD1; clone size: -; CDR3 DNA: TGTGCCAGCTCTGCGGGACAGGGCTCCGAGCAGTACTTC; CDR3 protein: CASSAGQGSEQYF
J gene: TRBJ1-4; V gene: TRBV15; D gene: -; clone size: -; CDR3 DNA: TGTGCCACCAGCAGAGATGAATCGGCGGAAAAACTGTTTTTT; CDR3 protein: CATSRDESAEKLFF
J gene: TRBJ2-1; V gene: TRBV24-1; D gene: TRBD1; clone size: few; CDR3 DNA: TGTGCCACCAGCCCGACAGGGGACCCAGACAATGAGCAGTTCTTC; CDR3 protein: CATSPTGDPDNEQFF
J gene: TRBJ1-2; V gene: TRBV19; D gene: -; clone size: -; CDR3 DNA: TGTGCCACCGGTGCGGCGACTACTAACTATGGCTACACCTTC; CDR3 protein: CATGAATTNYGYTF
J gene: TRBJ2-7; V gene: TRBV5-1; D gene: -; clone size: -; CDR3 DNA: TGCGCCAGCAGCCCCGGGACGGCCGACGGGGAGCAGTACTTC; CDR3 protein: CASSPGTADGEQYF
J gene: TRBJ2-5; V gene: TRBV12-3/TRBV12-4; D gene: TRBD1; clone size: -; CDR3 DNA: TGTGCCAGCAGTTTAGGGACAGGGGGTGAGGAGACCCAGTACTTC; CDR3 protein: CASSLGTGGEETQYF
J gene: TRBJ2-2; V gene: TRBV20-1; D gene: TRBD2; clone size: few; CDR3 DNA: TGCAGTGCTAGGAGCGGGGGCTCCACCGGGGAGCTGTTTTTT; CDR3 protein: CSARSGGSTGELFF
J gene: TRBJ2-7; V gene: TRBV9; D gene: TRBD1; clone size: few; CDR3 DNA: TGTGCCAGCAGCCTAGGGGACAGGGGAGGTGAGCAGTACTTC; CDR3 protein: CASSLGDRGGEQYF
J gene: TRBJ1-5; V gene: TRBV24-1; D gene: -; clone size: once; CDR3 DNA: TGTGCCACCAGTGATTTGGAGAATCAGCCCCAGCATTTT; CDR3 protein: CATSDLENQPQHF
J gene: TRBJ2-1; V gene: TRBV7-2; D gene: TRBD2; clone size: many; CDR3 DNA: TGTGCCAGCAGCTCCCGACCGGGGACTAGCAACAATGAGCAGTTCTTC; CDR3 protein: CASSSRPGTSNNEQFF
J gene: TRBJ2-1; V gene: TRBV5-1; D gene: TRBD2; clone size: many; CDR3 DNA: TGCGCCAGCAGCCCCGGACTAGCGGGAGGGCCAACCTACAATGAGCAGTTCTTC; CDR3 protein: CASSPGLAGGPTYNEQFF
J gene: TRBJ2-4; V gene: TRBV6-6; D gene: -; clone size: many; CDR3 DNA: TGTGCCAGCAGTTACTCGGTAGGGTCCCAAGCCAAAAACATTCAGTACTTC; CDR3 protein: CASSYSVGSQAKNIQYF
J gene: TRBJ2-1; V gene: TRBV6-2/TRBV6-3; D gene: TRBD2; clone size: -; CDR3 DNA: TGTGCCAGCAGTTACGGTTTGTCTAGCGGGAAAAGAGCGAATGAGCAGTTCTTC; CDR3 protein: CASSYGLSSGKRANEQFF
J gene: TRBJ2-1; V gene: TRBV10-3; D gene: -; clone size: -; CDR3 DNA: TGTGCCATCAGTGAAAGTCAGGCAGACAATGAGCAGTTCTTC; CDR3 protein: CAISESQADNEQFF
J gene: TRBJ2-7; V gene: TRBV5-4; D gene: -; clone size: few; CDR3 DNA: TGTGCCAGCAGCCGTAGCCTAGGGGTTTACGAGCAGTACTTC; CDR3 protein: CASSRSLGVYEQYF
J gene: TRBJ2-7; V gene: TRBV5-1; D gene: TRBD2; clone size: -; CDR3 DNA: TGCGCCAGCAGCCTAGGGGTAGCGGGAGCTTACGAGCAGTACTTC; CDR3 protein: CASSLGVAGAYEQYF
J gene: TRBJ2-2; V gene: TRBV3-1; D gene: -; clone size: many; CDR3 DNA: TGTGCCAGCAGCGGGGGACATTACACCGGGGAGCTGTTTTTT; CDR3 protein: CASSGGHYTGELFF
J gene: TRBJ1-1; V gene: TRBV27; D gene: -; clone size: many; CDR3 DNA: TGTGCCAGCAGTGGATTGGGGGGTCTGAACACTGAAGCTTTCTTT; CDR3 protein: CASSGLGGLNTEAFF
J gene: TRBJ1-5; V gene: TRBV7-8; D gene: -; clone size: many; CDR3 DNA: TGTGCCAGCAGCCGGAGCGGAGGGGTCGGGGAGCCCCAGCATTTT; CDR3 protein: CASSRSGGVGEPQHF
J gene: TRBJ2-7; V gene: TRBV7-9; D gene: -; clone size: -; CDR3 DNA: TGTGCCAGCAGCTTAGCCGGAATCGAGCAGTACTTC; CDR3 protein: CASSLAGIEQYF
J gene: TRBJ2-1; V gene: TRBV19; D gene: -; clone size: few; CDR3 DNA: TGTGCCAGTAGTGCGGACAGGTCGGGGGGCAATGAGCAGTTCTTC; CDR3 protein: CASSADRSGGNEQFF
J gene: TRBJ2-2; V gene: TRBV12-3/TRBV12-4; D gene: -; clone size: -; CDR3 DNA: TGTGCCAGCAAAAAGCTGGGCGCCGGGGAGCTGTTTTTT; CDR3 protein: CASKKLGAGELFF
J gene: TRBJ2-3; V gene: TRBV18; D gene: -; clone size: few; CDR3 DNA: TGTGCCAGCTCACCGGGGCGGGGTTCACGCACAGATACGCAGTATTTT; CDR3 protein: CASSPGRGSRTDTQYF
J gene: TRBJ2-7; V gene: TRBV5-1; D gene: -; clone size: few; CDR3 DNA: TGCGCCAGCAGCTTGGAAGCTAGCGCCGCCTACGAGCAGTACTTC; CDR3 protein: CASSLEASAAYEQYF
J gene: TRBJ2-3; V gene: TRBV7-9; D gene: TRBD2; clone size: -; CDR3 DNA: TGTGCCAGCAGCCTTAGCGGGAGCGCAGATACGCAGTATTTT; CDR3 protein: CASSLSGSADTQYF
J gene: TRBJ2-5; V gene: TRBV27; D gene: -; clone size: -; CDR3 DNA: TGTGCCAGCGGCTGGGTGGGGGAGACCCAGTACTTC; CDR3 protein: CASGWVGETQYF
J gene: TRBJ2-3; V gene: TRBV24-1; D gene: -; clone size: -; CDR3 DNA: TGTGCCACCAGTGAGTCCGGGTCTTGGGGCACAGATACGCAGTATTTT; CDR3 protein: CATSESGSWGTDTQYF
J gene: TRBJ1-4; V gene: TRBV7-3; D gene: -; clone size: -; CDR3 DNA: TGTGCCAGCATTCAAACCTGGACTGATGAAAAACTGTTTTTT; CDR3 protein: CASIQTWTDEKLFF